This T cell receptor beta chain was recovered during a study of Ad26.COV2.S vaccination and SARS-CoV-2 variants. Notes on this clone: The antigen remains undetermined.

The CDR3 contains 13 residues. Trimming stripped 7 bases from V and 5 bases from J, with 9 bases between. Germline CDR1 MNHNY, CDR2 SVGAGI (reference sequence). Study outcomes and limitations: With respect to non-spike TCR breadth, vaccine and placebo recipients were similar. Responses of spike-specific T cells (both CD8+ and CD4+) reportedly showed substantial breadth after vaccination.

The treatment: 15 to 20 received Ad26.COV2.S at low or high dose, single or two shots; roughly 5 received placebo; per-sample allocation not given. Repertoires come from day 63 after the first vaccine or placebo injection. The data were produced by immunoSEQ multiplex PCR, yet TCRdb's version contains in-frame clones alone and is incomplete. The sample lists about half a million clones; 80% to 90% were seen once. This receptor was taken from a person aged 18-65 years who received the Ad26.COV2.S COVID-19 vaccine or a placebo. V gene TRBV6-6 combines with J gene TRBJ1-6, with a weak D call TRBD1 (5 bases). Here the sequenced sample was peripheral blood, taken in a trial of Ad26.COV2.S vaccine versus placebo. In DNA, the CDR3 is TGTGCCAGCATAGGGACTCATAATTCACCCCTCCACTTT. Its protein product is CASIGTHNSPLHF.